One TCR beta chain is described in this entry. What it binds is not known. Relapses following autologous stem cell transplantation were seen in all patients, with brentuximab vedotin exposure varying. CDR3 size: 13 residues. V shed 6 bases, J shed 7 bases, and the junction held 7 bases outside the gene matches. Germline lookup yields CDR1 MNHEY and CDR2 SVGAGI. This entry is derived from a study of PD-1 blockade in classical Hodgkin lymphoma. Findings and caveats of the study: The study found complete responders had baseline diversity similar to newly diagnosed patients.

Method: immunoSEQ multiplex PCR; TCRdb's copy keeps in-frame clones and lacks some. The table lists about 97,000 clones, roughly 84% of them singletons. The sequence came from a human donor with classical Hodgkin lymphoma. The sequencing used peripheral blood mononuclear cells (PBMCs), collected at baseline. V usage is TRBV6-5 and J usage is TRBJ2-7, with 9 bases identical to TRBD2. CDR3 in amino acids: CASRREGPGEQYF. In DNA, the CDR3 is TGTGCCAGCAGGCGGGAGGGCCCGGGGGAGCAGTACTTC.